These T cell receptor beta chains were read from a single sample in a study of blood T cells in healthy people across ages. One entry per CDR3 protein results from TCRdb running MiXCR on the 5' RACE reads. The sample has fewer than 800,000 distinct CDR3 sequences, approximately 25% seen once. The same data also contributed to another study, on T cells of mothers and their children.

Sequencing used blood. Every receptor here comes from a boy younger than 18 in good health. The CDR3 runs from the conserved cysteine through the conserved F or W. D genes are given only for firm matches. Clone size is given for some rows only: seen once, a few or many times, or a class if the clone is expanded.

D gene: NA
CDR3 length: 14
clone size: NA
V gene: TRBV10-3
J gene: TRBJ2-2
CDR3 protein: CAISDGLGSGELFF
CDR3 DNA: TGTGCCATCAGTGACGGTCTCGGTTCCGGGGAGCTGTTTTTT

D gene: TRBD1
CDR3 length: 13
clone size: NA
V gene: TRBV29-1
J gene: TRBJ2-2
CDR3 protein: CSGKDRATGELFF
CDR3 DNA: TGCAGCGGGAAGGACAGGGCCACCGGGGAGCTGTTTTTT

D gene: TRBD1
CDR3 length: 17
clone size: NA
V gene: TRBV6-1
J gene: TRBJ2-6
CDR3 protein: CASRSGTGGAGANVLTF
CDR3 DNA: TGTGCCAGCAGGTCCGGGACAGGGGGTGCTGGGGCCAACGTCCTGACTTTC

D gene: NA
CDR3 length: 13
clone size: NA
V gene: TRBV7-3
J gene: TRBJ2-7
CDR3 protein: CASSLRWENEQYF
CDR3 DNA: TGTGCCAGCAGCTTAAGATGGGAGAACGAGCAGTACTTC

D gene: NA
CDR3 length: 14
clone size: NA
V gene: TRBV20-1
J gene: TRBJ2-3
CDR3 protein: CSATPPHGTDTQYF
CDR3 DNA: TGCAGTGCCACTCCCCCCCACGGCACAGATACGCAGTATTTT

D gene: NA
CDR3 length: 14
clone size: few
V gene: TRBV11-2
J gene: TRBJ1-5
CDR3 protein: CASSPSPTGQPQHF
CDR3 DNA: TGTGCCAGCAGCCCCAGCCCCACGGGTCAGCCCCAGCATTTT

D gene: NA
CDR3 length: 15
clone size: few
V gene: TRBV4-1
J gene: TRBJ1-6
CDR3 protein: CASSQDPTPNSPLHF
CDR3 DNA: TGCGCCAGCAGCCAAGATCCGACACCCAATTCACCCCTCCACTTT

D gene: NA
CDR3 length: 12
clone size: NA
V gene: TRBV7-6
J gene: TRBJ2-2
CDR3 protein: CASSSDNGELFF
CDR3 DNA: TGTGCCAGCAGCTCGGATAACGGGGAGCTGTTTTTT

D gene: NA
CDR3 length: 14
clone size: few
V gene: TRBV21-1
J gene: TRBJ1-5
CDR3 protein: CASSKGTGNQPQHF
CDR3 DNA: TGTGCCAGCAGCAAAGGGACAGGCAATCAGCCCCAGCATTTT

D gene: TRBD1
CDR3 length: 13
clone size: few
V gene: TRBV6-1
J gene: TRBJ1-2
CDR3 protein: CASSDKTGVGYTF
CDR3 DNA: TGTGCCAGCAGTGATAAGACAGGGGTCGGCTACACCTTC

D gene: NA
CDR3 length: 14
clone size: few
V gene: TRBV6-2/TRBV6-3
J gene: TRBJ2-2
CDR3 protein: CASSRDPDTGELFF
CDR3 DNA: TGTGCCAGCAGTAGGGACCCGGACACCGGGGAGCTGTTTTTT

D gene: TRBD1
CDR3 length: 14
clone size: few
V gene: TRBV12-3/TRBV12-4
J gene: TRBJ1-1
CDR3 protein: CASTQGAWDTEAFF
CDR3 DNA: TGTGCCAGCACTCAGGGGGCATGGGACACTGAAGCTTTCTTT

D gene: TRBD2
CDR3 length: 14
clone size: many
V gene: TRBV28
J gene: TRBJ2-5
CDR3 protein: CASSWTSGQETQYF
CDR3 DNA: TGTGCCAGCTCGTGGACTAGCGGCCAAGAGACCCAGTACTTC

D gene: NA
CDR3 length: 15
clone size: NA
V gene: TRBV6-1
J gene: TRBJ2-7
CDR3 protein: CASSGGGKSSCEQYF
CDR3 DNA: TGTGCCAGCAGTGGAGGAGGGAAGAGCTCCTGCGAGCAGTACTTC

D gene: NA
CDR3 length: 12
clone size: NA
V gene: TRBV20-1
J gene: TRBJ1-3
CDR3 protein: CSARGVGNTIYF
CDR3 DNA: TGCAGTGCTAGGGGGGTTGGAAACACCATATATTTT

D gene: NA
CDR3 length: 12
clone size: NA
V gene: TRBV20-1
J gene: TRBJ2-7
CDR3 protein: CSATRGAHEQYF
CDR3 DNA: TGCAGTGCTACTCGGGGGGCCCACGAGCAGTACTTC

D gene: TRBD2
CDR3 length: 15
clone size: NA
V gene: TRBV7-2
J gene: TRBJ2-1
CDR3 protein: CTSSPRWGTMDEQFF
CDR3 DNA: TGTACCAGCAGCCCAAGGTGGGGGACTATGGATGAGCAGTTCTTC

D gene: NA
CDR3 length: 13
clone size: few
V gene: TRBV20-1
J gene: TRBJ2-4
CDR3 protein: CSARPPTQNIQYF
CDR3 DNA: TGCAGTGCTAGACCTCCGACCCAAAACATTCAGTACTTC

D gene: NA
CDR3 length: 13
clone size: NA
V gene: TRBV2
J gene: TRBJ2-1
CDR3 protein: CASSEAVVAEQFF
CDR3 DNA: TGTGCCAGCAGTGAAGCGGTAGTCGCTGAGCAGTTCTTC

D gene: NA
CDR3 length: 16
clone size: NA
V gene: TRBV28
J gene: TRBJ2-7
CDR3 protein: CASSSPRVGDNIEQYF
CDR3 DNA: TGTGCCAGCAGTTCCCCGCGCGTAGGAGATAATATCGAGCAGTACTTC

D gene: TRBD1
CDR3 length: 14
clone size: few
V gene: TRBV6-1
J gene: TRBJ1-6
CDR3 protein: CASRPGTELSPLHF
CDR3 DNA: TGTGCCAGCAGGCCCGGGACAGAGCTTTCACCCCTCCACTTT

D gene: NA
CDR3 length: 12
clone size: few
V gene: TRBV3-1
J gene: TRBJ2-7
CDR3 protein: CASSQLGDEQYF
CDR3 DNA: TGTGCCAGCAGCCAATTAGGGGACGAGCAGTACTTC

D gene: NA
CDR3 length: 16
clone size: NA
V gene: TRBV5-1
J gene: TRBJ2-1
CDR3 protein: CASSFVPGDSYNEQFF
CDR3 DNA: TGCGCCAGCAGCTTTGTGCCGGGAGATTCCTACAATGAGCAGTTCTTC

D gene: TRBD2
CDR3 length: 17
clone size: NA
V gene: TRBV11-1
J gene: TRBJ2-1
CDR3 protein: CASSLARDSGSFGEQFF
CDR3 DNA: TGTGCCAGCAGCCTAGCACGGGATAGCGGGAGTTTTGGAGAGCAGTTCTTC

D gene: TRBD1
CDR3 length: 17
clone size: few
V gene: TRBV10-3
J gene: TRBJ2-1
CDR3 protein: CAISESFDGDRYNEQFF
CDR3 DNA: TGTGCCATCAGTGAGTCGTTTGATGGGGACAGATACAATGAGCAGTTCTTC

D gene: NA
CDR3 length: 14
clone size: NA
V gene: TRBV27
J gene: TRBJ1-1
CDR3 protein: CASSPDYSLWGAFF
CDR3 DNA: TGTGCCAGCAGTCCCGACTACTCCCTATGGGGGGCTTTCTTT

D gene: NA
CDR3 length: 13
clone size: NA
V gene: TRBV7-3
J gene: TRBJ2-2
CDR3 protein: CASSLVGNGELFF
CDR3 DNA: TGTGCCAGCAGCTTAGTGGGGAACGGGGAGCTGTTTTTT

D gene: TRBD2
CDR3 length: 19
clone size: few
V gene: TRBV10-3
J gene: TRBJ2-1
CDR3 protein: CAISDLISRVGLAGGRQFF
CDR3 DNA: TGTGCCATCAGTGACCTGATCAGTCGGGTGGGACTAGCGGGAGGGCGTCAGTTCTTC

D gene: NA
CDR3 length: 14
clone size: NA
V gene: TRBV20-1
J gene: TRBJ1-2
CDR3 protein: CSARDIFTVYGYTF
CDR3 DNA: TGCAGTGCTAGAGATATATTCACCGTCTATGGCTACACCTTC

D gene: NA
CDR3 length: 15
clone size: NA
V gene: TRBV15
J gene: TRBJ2-1
CDR3 protein: CATRSLGAGYNEQFF
CDR3 DNA: TGTGCCACCAGAAGTTTGGGAGCCGGCTACAATGAGCAGTTCTTC

D gene: NA
CDR3 length: 16
clone size: few
V gene: TRBV7-3
J gene: TRBJ2-3
CDR3 protein: CASSLKIGRSTDTQYF
CDR3 DNA: TGTGCCAGCAGCTTAAAGATCGGGAGAAGCACAGATACGCAGTATTTT

D gene: NA
CDR3 length: 13
clone size: few
V gene: TRBV5-1
J gene: TRBJ2-7
CDR3 protein: CASSSGQLHEQYF
CDR3 DNA: TGCGCCAGCAGCTCCGGACAGTTGCACGAGCAGTACTTC

D gene: NA
CDR3 length: 17
clone size: few
V gene: TRBV28
J gene: TRBJ2-7
CDR3 protein: CASEEGTRFQGSYEQYF
CDR3 DNA: TGTGCCAGCGAGGAAGGGACTCGGTTTCAAGGCTCCTACGAGCAGTACTTC

D gene: NA
CDR3 length: 14
clone size: few
V gene: TRBV29-1
J gene: TRBJ1-3
CDR3 protein: CSVAVPTSGNTIYF
CDR3 DNA: TGCAGCGTTGCGGTCCCGACCTCTGGAAACACCATATATTTT

D gene: NA
CDR3 length: 14
clone size: few
V gene: TRBV6-6
J gene: TRBJ2-7
CDR3 protein: CASRISGNSYEQYF
CDR3 DNA: TGTGCCAGCAGGATTAGCGGAAACTCCTACGAGCAGTACTTC

D gene: TRBD2
CDR3 length: 15
clone size: few
V gene: TRBV2
J gene: TRBJ2-7
CDR3 protein: CASSAGLAGSNEQYF
CDR3 DNA: TGTGCCAGCAGTGCGGGACTAGCGGGGAGTAACGAGCAGTACTTC

D gene: NA
CDR3 length: 14
clone size: many
V gene: TRBV28
J gene: TRBJ2-7
CDR3 protein: CASNDRRSSYEQYF
CDR3 DNA: TGTGCCAGCAACGACCGGAGGAGTTCGTACGAGCAGTACTTC

D gene: TRBD2
CDR3 length: 15
clone size: once
V gene: TRBV3-1
J gene: TRBJ2-7
CDR3 protein: CASSQVGGGSYEQYF
CDR3 DNA: TGTGCCAGCAGCCAAGTTGGCGGGGGGTCCTACGAGCAGTACTTC

D gene: TRBD2
CDR3 length: 15
clone size: few
V gene: TRBV4-2
J gene: TRBJ2-7
CDR3 protein: CASSQELAVTYEQYF
CDR3 DNA: TGTGCCAGCAGCCAGGAACTAGCGGTTACCTACGAGCAGTACTTC

D gene: TRBD2
CDR3 length: 18
clone size: many
V gene: TRBV7-6
J gene: TRBJ2-1
CDR3 protein: CASSLVHGTSGKRNEQFF
CDR3 DNA: TGTGCCAGCAGCTTAGTACACGGGACTAGCGGGAAGAGGAATGAGCAGTTCTTC

D gene: TRBD2
CDR3 length: 14
clone size: once
V gene: TRBV12-3/TRBV12-4
J gene: TRBJ2-3
CDR3 protein: CASSEAGETDTQYF
CDR3 DNA: TGTGCCAGCAGTGAAGCGGGAGAGACAGATACGCAGTATTTT

D gene: NA
CDR3 length: 14
clone size: few
V gene: TRBV29-1
J gene: TRBJ2-3
CDR3 protein: CSVGGQPFTDTQYF
CDR3 DNA: TGCAGCGTTGGAGGACAGCCCTTCACAGATACGCAGTATTTT

D gene: NA
CDR3 length: 12
clone size: once
V gene: TRBV10-3
J gene: TRBJ1-1
CDR3 protein: CAIKGPDFGAFF
CDR3 DNA: TGTGCCATCAAGGGCCCAGATTTCGGAGCTTTCTTT

D gene: TRBD1
CDR3 length: 13
clone size: many
V gene: TRBV2
J gene: TRBJ1-1
CDR3 protein: CASSRTGDTEAFF
CDR3 DNA: TGTGCCAGCAGCCGAACAGGGGACACTGAAGCTTTCTTT

D gene: TRBD1
CDR3 length: 15
clone size: NA
V gene: TRBV13
J gene: TRBJ2-7
CDR3 protein: CASSSAGTASYEQYF
CDR3 DNA: TGTGCCAGCAGCTCGGCCGGGACAGCTTCCTACGAGCAGTACTTC

D gene: NA
CDR3 length: 13
clone size: few
V gene: TRBV20-1
J gene: TRBJ1-1
CDR3 protein: CSARDEGSTEAFF
CDR3 DNA: TGCAGTGCTAGAGATGAAGGGAGCACTGAAGCTTTCTTT

D gene: NA
CDR3 length: 15
clone size: few
V gene: TRBV4-1
J gene: TRBJ2-1
CDR3 protein: CASSPPDGQSNEQFF
CDR3 DNA: TGCGCCAGCAGCCCGCCCGACGGTCAGTCCAATGAGCAGTTCTTC

D gene: TRBD2
CDR3 length: 18
clone size: NA
V gene: TRBV18
J gene: TRBJ2-5
CDR3 protein: CASSPRPELAVEGETQYF
CDR3 DNA: TGTGCCAGCTCACCCCGACCCGAGCTAGCGGTCGAAGGGGAGACCCAGTACTTC

D gene: NA
CDR3 length: 14
clone size: NA
V gene: TRBV24-1
J gene: TRBJ2-3
CDR3 protein: CATSDRTSTDTQYF
CDR3 DNA: TGTGCCACCAGTGATAGGACTAGCACAGATACGCAGTATTTT

D gene: NA
CDR3 length: 14
clone size: few
V gene: TRBV12-3/TRBV12-4
J gene: TRBJ2-1
CDR3 protein: CASSLGAWGNEQFF
CDR3 DNA: TGTGCCAGCAGTTTGGGGGCCTGGGGGAATGAGCAGTTCTTC

D gene: NA
CDR3 length: 11
clone size: many
V gene: TRBV12-3/TRBV12-4
J gene: TRBJ2-7
CDR3 protein: CASSLRDEQYF
CDR3 DNA: TGTGCCAGCAGTTTGAGGGACGAGCAGTACTTC

D gene: NA
CDR3 length: 15
clone size: NA
V gene: TRBV28
J gene: TRBJ1-1
CDR3 protein: CASSDTDRMNTEAFF
CDR3 DNA: TGTGCCAGCAGTGACACCGACAGGATGAACACTGAAGCTTTCTTT

D gene: TRBD2
CDR3 length: 14
clone size: NA
V gene: TRBV29-1
J gene: TRBJ2-1
CDR3 protein: CSVEVEGLFNDQFF
CDR3 DNA: TGCAGCGTTGAAGTTGAGGGACTATTCAATGACCAGTTCTTC

D gene: TRBD1
CDR3 length: 16
clone size: few
V gene: TRBV5-1
J gene: TRBJ2-1
CDR3 protein: CASSSSDRVGKNEQFF
CDR3 DNA: TGCGCCAGCAGCTCGTCGGACAGGGTTGGGAAAAATGAGCAGTTCTTC